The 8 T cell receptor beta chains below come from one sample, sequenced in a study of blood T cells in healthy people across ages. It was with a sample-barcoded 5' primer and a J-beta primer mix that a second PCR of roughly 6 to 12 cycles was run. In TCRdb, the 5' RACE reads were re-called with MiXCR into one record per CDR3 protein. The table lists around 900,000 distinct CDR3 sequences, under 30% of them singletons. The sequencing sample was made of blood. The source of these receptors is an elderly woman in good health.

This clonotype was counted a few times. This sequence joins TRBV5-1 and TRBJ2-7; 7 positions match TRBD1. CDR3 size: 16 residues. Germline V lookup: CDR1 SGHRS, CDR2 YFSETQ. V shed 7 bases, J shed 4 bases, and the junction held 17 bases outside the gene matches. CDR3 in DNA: TGCGCCAGCTCCCTCTCCGACAGGGCTAGACCTTACGAGCAGTACTTC. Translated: CASSLSDRARPYEQYF.

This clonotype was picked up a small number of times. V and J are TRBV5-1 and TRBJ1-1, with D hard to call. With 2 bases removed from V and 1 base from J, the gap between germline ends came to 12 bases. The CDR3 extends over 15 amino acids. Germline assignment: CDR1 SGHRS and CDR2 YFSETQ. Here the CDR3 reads CASSFDGMENTEAFF. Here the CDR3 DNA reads TGCGCCAGCAGCTTCGACGGGATGGAGAACACTGAAGCTTTCTTT. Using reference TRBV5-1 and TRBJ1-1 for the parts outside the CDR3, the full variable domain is KAGVTQTPRYLIKTRGQQVTLSCSPISGHRSVSWYQQTPGQGLQFLFEYFSETQRNKGNFPGRFSGRQFSNSRSEMNVSTLELGDSALYLCASSFDGMENTEAFFGQGTRLTVV.

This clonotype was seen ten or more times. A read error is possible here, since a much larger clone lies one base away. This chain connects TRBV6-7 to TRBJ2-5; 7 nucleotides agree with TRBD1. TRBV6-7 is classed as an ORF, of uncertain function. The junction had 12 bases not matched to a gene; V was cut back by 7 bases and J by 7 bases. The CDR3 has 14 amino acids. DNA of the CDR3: TGTGCCAGCAAACAGGGGTTTAAGTGTTGGACCCAGTACTTC. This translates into CASKQGFKCWTQYF.

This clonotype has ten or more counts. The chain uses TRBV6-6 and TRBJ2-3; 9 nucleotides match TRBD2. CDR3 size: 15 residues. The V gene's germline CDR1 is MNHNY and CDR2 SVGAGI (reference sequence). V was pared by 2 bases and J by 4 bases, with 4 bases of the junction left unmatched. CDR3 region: CASSYVAGESDTQYF. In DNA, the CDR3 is TGTGCCAGCAGTTACGTAGCGGGGGAATCAGATACGCAGTATTTT.

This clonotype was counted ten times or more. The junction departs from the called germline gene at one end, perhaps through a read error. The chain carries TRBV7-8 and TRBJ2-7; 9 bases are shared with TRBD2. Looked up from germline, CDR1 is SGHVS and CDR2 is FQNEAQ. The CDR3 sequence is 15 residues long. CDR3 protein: CASSLAAGGLDEQYF. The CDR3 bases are TGTGCCAGCAGCCTAGCAGCGGGGGGCCTGGACGAGCAGTACTTC.

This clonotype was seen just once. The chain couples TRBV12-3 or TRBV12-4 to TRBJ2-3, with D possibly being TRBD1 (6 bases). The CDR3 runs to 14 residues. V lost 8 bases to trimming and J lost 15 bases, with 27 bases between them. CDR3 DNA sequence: TGTGCCAGCGGGTCAGGGGTTAGCGCAGATACGGAATATTTT. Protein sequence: CASGSGVSADTEYF.

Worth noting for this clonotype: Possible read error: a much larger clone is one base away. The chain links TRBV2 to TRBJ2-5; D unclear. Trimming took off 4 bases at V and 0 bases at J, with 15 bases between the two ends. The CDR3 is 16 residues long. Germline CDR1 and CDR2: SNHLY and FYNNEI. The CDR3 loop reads CASSGLGFEYQETQYF. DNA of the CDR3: TGTGCCAGCAGTGGATTAGGATTCGAGTACCAAGAGACCCAGTACTTC.

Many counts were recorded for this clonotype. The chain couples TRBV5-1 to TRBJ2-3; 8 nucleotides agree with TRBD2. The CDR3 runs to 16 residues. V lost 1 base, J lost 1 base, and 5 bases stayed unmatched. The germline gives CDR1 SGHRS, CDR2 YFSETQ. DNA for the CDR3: TGCGCCAGCAGCTTGAATCCAGCGGGGGGCACAGATACGCAGTATTTT. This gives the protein CASSLNPAGGTDTQYF.